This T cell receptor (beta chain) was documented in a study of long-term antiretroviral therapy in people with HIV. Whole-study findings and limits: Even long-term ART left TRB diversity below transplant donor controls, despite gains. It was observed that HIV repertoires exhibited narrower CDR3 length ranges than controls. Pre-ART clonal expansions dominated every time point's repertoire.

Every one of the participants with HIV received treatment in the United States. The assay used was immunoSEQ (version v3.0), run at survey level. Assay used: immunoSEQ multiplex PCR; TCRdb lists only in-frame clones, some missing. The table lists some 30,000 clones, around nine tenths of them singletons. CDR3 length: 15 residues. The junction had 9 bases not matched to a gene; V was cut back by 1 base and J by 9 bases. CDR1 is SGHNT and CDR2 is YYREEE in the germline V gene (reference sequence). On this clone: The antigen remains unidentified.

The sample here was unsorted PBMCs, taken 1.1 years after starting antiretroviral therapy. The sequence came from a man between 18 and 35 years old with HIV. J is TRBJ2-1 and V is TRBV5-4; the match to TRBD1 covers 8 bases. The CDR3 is CASSLNSGQGGEQFF. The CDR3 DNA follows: TGTGCCAGCAGCTTGAACTCTGGACAGGGCGGTGAGCAGTTCTTC.